Listed here are 13 T cell receptor beta chains from one sample, sequenced in a study of blood T cell repertoires in COVID-19. Assay: immunoSEQ multiplex PCR; the TCRdb copy retains only in-frame clones and omits some. The data hold approximately 300,000 clones, with around 86% observed a single time. Specimen: PBMCs or T cells enriched from blood (not recorded which). The source is a woman in her late teens or twenties who had recovered from COVID-19.

The genes are TRBV5-1 and TRBJ2-5; 9 bases fit TRBD2. The CDR3 spans 16 residues. The germline V gene encodes CDR1 SGHRS and CDR2 YFSETQ. J was trimmed by 2 bases and V by 2 bases; bases with no gene match: 7. The CDR3 loop reads CASSFPGGGAQETQYF. The CDR3 region has the DNA TGCGCCAGCAGCTTCCCTGGCGGGGGGGCACAAGAGACCCAGTACTTC.

The chain uses TRBV21-1 and TRBJ1-3; the D segment call TRBD1 is taken from the table without a DNA check. TRBV21-1 is assigned pseudogene status. CDR3 length: 17 amino acids. The CDR3 DNA sequence: TGTGCCAGCAGCAAAGTGAGAGGCCCAAGGGGGGGAAACACCATATATTTT. Protein: CASSKVRGPRGGNTIYF.

This clone was seen just once. This chain connects TRBV6-5 to TRBJ2-2; D possibly corresponds to TRBD2 (6 bases). The CDR3 loop spans 15 amino acids. The V and J ends lost 6 bases and 0 bases respectively, with 11 bases between them. Germline V gene sequence: CDR1 MNHEY, CDR2 SVGAGI. CDR3 DNA: TGTGCCAGCAGATCGGGGGTTTCGAACACCGGGGAGCTGTTTTTT. This translates into CASRSGVSNTGELFF.

The CDR3 loop reads CASSPSTSGRYYEQYF. The CDR3 region has the DNA TGTGCCAGCAGTCCCTCGACTAGCGGGAGATACTACGAGCAGTACTTC. The J gene is TRBJ2-7, the V gene TRBV28, with TRBD2 matching 12 bases. The germline V gene encodes CDR1 MDHEN and CDR2 SYDVKM. This CDR3 is built from 16 residues. The trim removed 5 bases at V and 3 bases at J, leaving 8 bases unmatched.

The CDR3 here is CATSRGPTGELFF. In DNA, the CDR3 is TGTGCCACCTCGCGGGGGCCAACCGGGGAGCTGTTTTTT. The chain is built from TRBV12-3 or TRBV12-4 and TRBJ2-2; weak D call: TRBD2 (7 bases). V lost 10 bases and J lost 5, with 14 bases in between. This CDR3 is 13 amino acids long.

This clone was seen a single time. The chain couples TRBV9 to TRBJ1-6, with D possibly matching TRBD1 (6 bases). The CDR3 sequence is 15 residues long. The V and J ends lost 3 bases and 6 bases respectively, with 13 bases between them. Germline assignment: CDR1 SGDLS and CDR2 YYNGEE. The CDR3, as DNA: TGTGCCAGCAGCGCCCTAGGGACACCTAATTCACCCCTCCACTTT. Translated, it gives CASSALGTPNSPLHF.

Worth noting for this clone: Other DNA sequences in this sample translate to the same CDR3. The rearrangement joins TRBV5-4 to TRBJ2-7; 7 bases map to TRBD2. Per the germline V gene, CDR1 is SGHNT and CDR2 is YYREEE (reference sequence). V trimming: 2 bases; J trimming: 3 bases; junction bases outside the gene matches: 2. The CDR3 runs 13 residues. The CDR3 here is CASSLAGSYEQYF. The CDR3 DNA reads as TGTGCCAGCAGCTTAGCGGGGAGCTACGAGCAGTACTTC.

This rearrangement joins TRBV6-1 to TRBJ1-2; D may be TRBD1 (6 bases). Germline CDR1 MNHNS, CDR2 SASEGT. This CDR3 is 15 amino acids long. V shed 1 base and J shed 3 bases, with 12 bases lying between them. The CDR3 here is CASSEVQGRDYGYTF. The CDR3 nucleotides are TGTGCCAGCAGTGAAGTGCAGGGGCGCGACTATGGCTACACCTTC.

The rearrangement uses TRBV5-4 and TRBJ2-1, with no clear D. V lost 3 bases and J lost 8, with 15 bases in between. The CDR3 is 14 amino acids. The germline CDR1 and CDR2 sequences are SGHNT and YYREEE (reference sequence). The CDR3 coding sequence is TGTGCCAGCAGCTCCCCAAACAACAACGATGAGCAGTTCTTC. It translates to CASSSPNNNDEQFF. Based on the CDR3 plus reference TRBV5-4 and TRBJ2-1, the full variable domain is ETGVTQSPTHLIKTRGQQVTLRCSSQSGHNTVSWYQQALGQGPQFIFQYYREEENGRGNFPPRFSGLQFPNYSSELNVNALELDDSALYLCASSSPNNNDEQFFGPGTRLTVL.

This chain uses TRBV10-3 with TRBJ1-3; D remains unclear. CDR1 ENHRY and CDR2 SYGVKD come from the germline V gene. V shed 3 bases and J shed 0 bases, with 15 bases lying between them. This CDR3 comprises 17 residues. CDR3 DNA: TGTGCCATCAGTGAAGGGCGATGGCGGGGCTCTGGAAACACCATATATTTT. Amino acids: CAISEGRWRGSGNTIYF.

The chain is built from TRBV5-1 and TRBJ1-4; the match to TRBD1 covers 7 bases. The CDR3 is 16 residues long. The J segment lost 3 bases and the V segment lost 1 base, leaving 6 bases of the junction unmatched. CDR1 and CDR2 (germline): SGHRS, YFSETQ. CDR3 DNA: TGCGCCAGCAGCTTGCAGGGGGTCGGGGCTAATGAAAAACTGTTTTTT. This sequence encodes CASSLQGVGANEKLFF.

The rearrangement uses TRBV5-1 and TRBJ2-1, with TRBD2 matching 13 bases. This CDR3 has 16 residues. V lost 3 bases and J lost 12; bases outside the gene matches: 12. Germline CDR1 is SGHRS and CDR2 is YFSETQ. CDR3 sequence reads: CASSSDTSGRADGQFF. In nucleotides, the CDR3 is TGCGCCAGCAGCTCGGATACTAGCGGGAGGGCCGATGGGCAGTTCTTC.

The chain couples TRBV5-4 to TRBJ1-2; 7 nucleotides line up with TRBD1. V lost 0 bases to trimming and J lost 6 bases; unmatched junction nucleotides: 14. This CDR3 is 17 amino acids long. Germline values: CDR1 SGHNT, CDR2 YYREEE (reference sequence). The CDR3: CASSLGGGREHKDGYTF. The CDR3 region has the DNA TGTGCCAGCAGCTTGGGAGGGGGCAGGGAACATAAGGATGGCTACACCTTC.